Given below is one TCR beta chain in context. The data originate from a study of blood T cell repertoires in COVID-19. Turning to the study itself: PBMCs, B-cell-depleted T cells, or T cells were the source of the cDNA or gDNA that made up the material.

This CDR3 spans 12 amino acids. Trimming removed 6 bases from V and 5 bases from J, with 11 bases in between. As handled by the study authors: Estimated nucleated cell counts came from reference gene primer amplification. Measured with immunoSEQ multiplex PCR; TCRdb has only the in-frame clones, and not every one. V and J calls and clone size are as listed in that table; D and trimming were resolved from the DNA. The repertoire holds roughly 40,000 clones, with approximately 86% as singletons. This TCR was sampled from a woman of 80 years or more with acute or convalescent COVID-19. The chain recombines TRBV12-3 or TRBV12-4 with TRBJ2-7, with D possibly matching TRBD1 (5 bases). Sequences were obtained from peripheral blood. CDR3 DNA sequence: TGTGCCAGCAGCTTGGACAAGCACGAGCAGTACTTC. Translating gives CASSLDKHEQYF.